The sequence of this T cell receptor beta chain was determined in a study of cytomegalovirus exposure and HLA in healthy donors. Study outcomes and limitations: At a 0.05 false discovery rate, a later analysis found 18,000 or so TCR beta sequences to be associated with HLA alleles.

Trimming left V 0 bases short and J 2 bases short, with 12 bases between. Germline V CDR1 and CDR2: SGHRS, YFSETQ. The CDR3 is made up of 16 amino acids. In the PCR, 60 Vbeta and 13 Jbeta primers were used. TCRdb's copy holds only in-frame clones and misses some; the assay was immunoSEQ multiplex PCR. The data contain fewer than 90,000 clones, around 74% of them singletons. Regarding this clone: Its cognate antigen is unknown.

The chain has TRBV5-1 and TRBJ1-3; tentatively, D is TRBD1 (5 bases). Sequenced input: PBMCs. This receptor was taken from a man aged 30-40 years in good health and CMV-seropositive. Here the CDR3 reads CASSLGVAGTGNTIYF. In nucleotides, the CDR3 is TGCGCCAGCAGCTTGGGGGTGGCAGGGACTGGAAACACCATATATTTT.